The sequence of this T cell receptor beta chain was determined in a study of beta chain features in type 1 diabetes. In regard to this clone: Its matching antigen is unknown.

CDR1 SQVTM and CDR2 ANQGSEA come from the germline V gene. CDR3 size: 12 residues. Trimming pared 7 bases from V and 1 base from J, leaving 10 bases between. Sorting based on CD45RO/CCR7/CD25/CD127/CD95/CD27 separated CD4+ naive, central memory, regulatory and stem cell-like memory cells. Broader study findings: Any HLA-type effect on TCRB rearrangement remained unresolved here.

The investigators reverse transcribed all of the isolated RNA, so they sequenced expressed TCRB transcripts. Data came from immunoSEQ multiplex PCR; TCRdb stores just in-frame clones and leaves some out. The table lists 350,000 or so clones, 20% of them singletons. Sequencing was done on a sample of naive CD4+ T cells from blood. The V gene is TRBV29-1, the J gene TRBJ2-5; possible D gene TRBD1, 5 bases. This receptor was identified in a young woman in good health. The CDR3 DNA sequence: TGCAGCGGAGAAGGGGCCCAAGAGACCCAGTACTTC. As protein: CSGEGAQETQYF.